This section outlines one TCR beta chain sequence together with its context. Its matching antigen is unknown. The record originates from a study of vaccination and CD4 T cells after COVID-19. The overall study: There were six male and four female convalescents, and two of them were Hispanic. Study-wide results and limits: Rising from around 20 to 38, the median of SARS-CoV-2-reactive clonotypes did not change significantly.

The treatment was: approximately nine-day PBMC culture with coronavirus spike peptide pools or control peptides (ViraFEST assay). Wells contained 1.9 million or so PBMCs each, and these were cultured with around 10 IU/ml IL-2 and approximately 9.5 ug/ml peptide pools. Sequencing of DNA taken from cultured CD4+ T cells relied on the Oncomine TCR Beta short-read assay. Someone extracted genomic DNA from cultured CD4+ T cells. From the PCR reads, TCRdb called clonotypes with MiXCR, one entry per CDR3 protein. This table has 15,000 or so distinct CDR3 sequences, over 50% appearing once. The CDR3 is 13 amino acids. Trimming removed 5 bases from V and 3 bases from J, with 10 bases in between. Germline CDR1 and CDR2: SNHLY and FYNNEI.

The sequenced sample was CD4+ T cells from blood, cultured in vitro. The chain joins TRBV2 to TRBJ1-2; weak D call: TRBD1 (6 bases). The TCR originated in a human donor who had recovered from COVID-19. The CDR3 DNA is TGTGCCAGCAGTCCCCACAGGGACTATGGCTACACCTTC. Translation: CASSPHRDYGYTF.